The 8 T cell receptor beta chains below were found in one sample sequenced in a study of T cell responses to AZD1222 COVID-19 vaccine. Libraries were prepared by immunoSEQ multiplex PCR; TCRdb keeps only in-frame clonotypes and omits some of them. The table lists 150,000 to 200,000 clones, approximately 94% of them singletons. The sequenced sample was peripheral blood, obtained on day 0 of AZD1222 vaccination. The receptors shown here come from an adult in good health.

The chain has TRBV4-1 and TRBJ1-5; D remains ambiguous. Germline V lookup: CDR1 MGHRA, CDR2 YSYEKL. V was cut by 5 bases and J by 3 bases, with 11 bases left in between. This CDR3 comprises 14 residues. The CDR3: CASSVRDFNQPQHF. CDR3 sequence (DNA): TGCGCCAGCAGCGTGAGAGATTTCAATCAGCCCCAGCATTTT.

V usage is TRBV2 and J usage is TRBJ1-5; D is possibly TRBD1 (6 bases). Germline values: CDR1 SNHLY, CDR2 FYNNEI. The CDR3 loop spans 16 amino acids. Deletions cut 6 bases from V and 2 bases from J, with 17 bases between. In DNA form, the CDR3 reads TGTGCCAGCAGGGGGGCCGTGGAATTGGGCAATCAGCCCCAGCATTTT. Translated, it gives CASRGAVELGNQPQHF.

The chain uses TRBV2 and TRBJ2-3; no reliable D call. The germline gives CDR1 SNHLY, CDR2 FYNNEI. This CDR3 comprises 13 residues. The V and J ends lost 10 bases and 6 bases respectively, with 17 bases between them. The CDR3 sequence is CAITWALHDTQYF. In DNA form, the CDR3 reads TGTGCCATCACTTGGGCCCTCCATGATACGCAGTATTTT. The variable domain in full, with the rest retrieved from reference TRBV2 and TRBJ2-3, is EPEVTQTPSHQVTQMGQEVILRCVPISNHLYFYWYRQILGQKVEFLVSFYNNEISEKSEIFDDQFSVERPDGSNFTLKIRSTKLEDSAMYFCAITWALHDTQYFGPGTRLTVL.

This rearrangement joins TRBV6-4 to TRBJ2-1, with a tentative D call TRBD2 (5 bases). Germline V gene sequence: CDR1 MRHNA, CDR2 SNTAGT. Trimming stripped 3 bases from V and 6 bases from J, with 9 bases between. CDR3 length: 13 amino acids. CDR3 DNA sequence: TGTGCCAGCAGTGAAGGTAGCGTCAATGAGCAGTTCTTC. This codes for CASSEGSVNEQFF.

This clone was counted once. The chain is built from TRBV5-1 and TRBJ2-7, with TRBD2 matching 8 bases. Trimming cost V 0 bases and J 1 base; bases outside gene matches: 9. CDR1 and CDR2 from the germline V gene are SGHRS and YFSETQ. This CDR3 spans 17 amino acids. For the CDR3, the DNA is TGCGCCAGCAGCTTGGAGAGACTAGCGAGAGTTTCCTACGAGCAGTACTTC. The encoded protein is CASSLERLARVSYEQYF.

The chain links TRBV7-9 to TRBJ1-6; maybe TRBD1 (6 bases). Trimming cost V 4 bases and J 0 bases, with 16 bases left between them. The length of the CDR3 is 18 residues. Germline lookup yields CDR1 SEHNR and CDR2 FQNEAQ (reference sequence). The CDR3 bases are TGTGCCAGCAGCTCACCGGACAGCCTAAGCTCCTATAATTCACCCCTCCACTTT. It specifies CASSSPDSLSSYNSPLHF.

The chain combines TRBV24-1 with TRBJ2-7; the D is unclear. This CDR3 is 15 amino acids long. CDR1 and CDR2 from the germline V gene are KGHDR and SFDVKD. The V and J ends lost 2 bases and 2 bases respectively, with 12 bases between them. The DNA for the CDR3 is TGTGCCACCAGTGATTCGCCCGGGCCCGCCTACGAGCAGTACTTC. Its protein product is CATSDSPGPAYEQYF.

The chain is built from TRBV19 and TRBJ2-7; the D gene is possibly TRBD2 (6 bases). The CDR3 length is 15 residues. V lost 5 bases and J lost 1, with 15 bases in between. Germline CDR1 reads LNHDA; CDR2 reads SQIVND (reference sequence). The CDR3: CASSSEGRPSYEQYF. The CDR3 DNA reads TGTGCCAGTAGTTCCGAGGGGAGGCCGTCCTACGAGCAGTACTTC.